This T cell receptor (beta chain) is drawn from a study of cytomegalovirus exposure and HLA in healthy donors. Amplification used 60 Vbeta primers and 13 Jbeta primers. Assay: immunoSEQ multiplex PCR; the TCRdb copy retains only in-frame clones and omits some. The sample gives 120,000 or so clones, approximately 87% of which show up once; roughly 20% is in the top ten. This receptor was taken from a man aged 18 to 29 in good health and CMV-seropositive. Material for sequencing was PBMCs.

The CDR3 DNA is TGTGCCAGCAGCGTCTCGGGACTTTATTCCTACAATGAGCAGTTCTTC. Translating gives CASSVSGLYSYNEQFF. The V gene is TRBV9, the J gene TRBJ2-1; D perhaps matches TRBD2 (6 bases). Per the germline V gene, CDR1 is SGDLS and CDR2 is YYNGEE. CDR3 size: 16 residues. V was cut by 2 bases and J by 1 base, with 13 bases left in between.